The rows below give T cell receptor beta chains drawn from one sample of a study of T cell repertoires in cytomegalovirus infection. TCRdb re-called the reads with MiXCR, one entry per CDR3 protein. The sample carries 450,000 to 550,000 distinct CDR3 sequences, approximately 16% recorded once. Sequenced material: CD8+ T cells from PBMCs. Source of these receptors: a human donor in good health (CMV status not recorded). Some clones in this sample may be carry-over from other donors' samples. The CDR3 runs from the conserved cysteine through the conserved F or W. A D gene is named only where the DNA matches it firmly. Expanded clones get a size class; other rows say once, few or many, or leave the size out.

v_call: TRBV27; d_call: TRBD1; clone_size: .; j_call: TRBJ2-5; cdr3_length: 15; cdr3_aa: CASSVTGADWETQYF; cdr3_nt: TGTGCCAGCAGTGTCACAGGGGCGGATTGGGAGACCCAGTACTTC
v_call: TRBV28; d_call: .; clone_size: many; j_call: TRBJ2-7; cdr3_length: 14; cdr3_aa: CASTRTRRGYEQYF; cdr3_nt: TGTGCCAGCACCCGGACTAGAAGGGGGTACGAGCAGTACTTC
v_call: TRBV6-1; d_call: .; clone_size: many; j_call: TRBJ2-6; cdr3_length: 15; cdr3_aa: CASSGQRAGANVLTF; cdr3_nt: TGTGCCAGCAGTGGACAAAGGGCAGGGGCCAACGTCCTGACTTTC
v_call: TRBV28; d_call: .; clone_size: many; j_call: TRBJ2-3; cdr3_length: 13; cdr3_aa: CASSLRITDTQYF; cdr3_nt: TGTGCCAGCAGTTTGCGGATCACAGATACGCAGTATTTT
v_call: TRBV4-1; d_call: TRBD2; clone_size: many; j_call: TRBJ2-2; cdr3_length: 17; cdr3_aa: CASSPGLAGGPIGELFF; cdr3_nt: TGCGCCAGCAGCCCAGGACTAGCGGGAGGGCCTATCGGGGAGCTGTTTTTT
v_call: TRBV7-2; d_call: .; clone_size: many; j_call: TRBJ2-1; cdr3_length: 15; cdr3_aa: CASSLEGGGGYEQFF; cdr3_nt: TGTGCCAGCAGCTTAGAAGGGGGCGGGGGGTATGAGCAGTTCTTC
v_call: TRBV9; d_call: .; clone_size: .; j_call: TRBJ1-1; cdr3_length: 12; cdr3_aa: CASSVSGTEAFF; cdr3_nt: TGTGCCAGCAGCGTTAGCGGCACTGAAGCTTTCTTT
v_call: TRBV28; d_call: TRBD1; clone_size: many; j_call: TRBJ1-5; cdr3_length: 17; cdr3_aa: CASSFPRTGHSNQPQHF; cdr3_nt: TGTGCCAGCAGTTTCCCACGGACAGGGCATAGCAATCAGCCCCAGCATTTT
v_call: TRBV9; d_call: TRBD2; clone_size: .; j_call: TRBJ2-3; cdr3_length: 18; cdr3_aa: CASSVDVSGLGTADTQYF; cdr3_nt: TGTGCCAGCAGCGTAGATGTATCGGGACTAGGAACGGCAGATACGCAGTATTTT
v_call: TRBV19; d_call: .; clone_size: few; j_call: TRBJ1-1; cdr3_length: 14; cdr3_aa: CASSITGGDTEAFF; cdr3_nt: TGTGCCAGTAGTATAACGGGGGGAGACACTGAAGCTTTCTTT
v_call: TRBV27; d_call: .; clone_size: .; j_call: TRBJ1-1; cdr3_length: 16; cdr3_aa: CASSLDGLGWNTEAFF; cdr3_nt: TGTGCCAGCAGTTTAGATGGGTTGGGGTGGAACACTGAAGCTTTCTTT
v_call: TRBV7-4; d_call: TRBD1; clone_size: few; j_call: TRBJ2-5; cdr3_length: 14; cdr3_aa: CASSARDREETQYF; cdr3_nt: TGTGCCAGCAGCGCTAGGGACAGGGAAGAGACCCAGTACTTC
v_call: TRBV29-1; d_call: .; clone_size: .; j_call: TRBJ1-1; cdr3_length: 11; cdr3_aa: CSADRGAEAFF; cdr3_nt: TGCAGCGCCGACCGGGGGGCTGAAGCTTTCTTT
v_call: TRBV7-9; d_call: .; clone_size: many; j_call: TRBJ2-7; cdr3_length: 17; cdr3_aa: CASSSREKAASSYEQYF; cdr3_nt: TGTGCCAGCAGCTCCCGGGAGAAGGCGGCGAGCTCCTACGAGCAGTACTTC
v_call: TRBV7-3; d_call: .; clone_size: many; j_call: TRBJ1-1; cdr3_length: 14; cdr3_aa: CASSLNGLNTEAFF; cdr3_nt: TGTGCCAGCAGTTTAAACGGTCTGAACACTGAAGCTTTCTTT
v_call: TRBV29-1; d_call: .; clone_size: many; j_call: TRBJ2-3; cdr3_length: 13; cdr3_aa: CNARGAETDTQYF; cdr3_nt: TGCAACGCCAGGGGAGCAGAGACAGATACGCAGTATTTT
v_call: TRBV7-6; d_call: .; clone_size: many; j_call: TRBJ2-3; cdr3_length: 16; cdr3_aa: CASSFPGTNPTDTQYF; cdr3_nt: TGTGCCAGCAGCTTTCCCGGGACGAATCCCACCGATACGCAGTATTTT
v_call: TRBV12-5; d_call: .; clone_size: .; j_call: TRBJ2-6; cdr3_length: 13; cdr3_aa: CASGLYGANVLTF; cdr3_nt: TGTGCTAGTGGTTTGTACGGGGCCAACGTCCTGACTTTC
v_call: TRBV7-8; d_call: .; clone_size: .; j_call: TRBJ1-5; cdr3_length: 16; cdr3_aa: CASSFVWTDINQPQHF; cdr3_nt: TGTGCCAGCAGCTTCGTGTGGACAGATATCAATCAGCCCCAGCATTTT
v_call: TRBV4-2; d_call: .; clone_size: .; j_call: TRBJ2-7; cdr3_length: 14; cdr3_aa: CASSQVPGDWEQYF; cdr3_nt: TGTGCCAGCAGCCAAGTTCCAGGGGACTGGGAGCAGTACTTC
v_call: TRBV20-1; d_call: TRBD2; clone_size: .; j_call: TRBJ2-4; cdr3_length: 14; cdr3_aa: CSAGTSGGKNIQYF; cdr3_nt: TGCAGTGCTGGGACTAGCGGGGGGAAAAACATTCAGTACTTC
v_call: TRBV2; d_call: .; clone_size: few; j_call: TRBJ2-3; cdr3_length: 14; cdr3_aa: CASSELLSTDTQYF; cdr3_nt: TGTGCCAGCAGTGAACTACTTAGCACAGATACGCAGTATTTT
v_call: TRBV19; d_call: TRBD1; clone_size: few; j_call: TRBJ1-1; cdr3_length: 14; cdr3_aa: CASSYRGIHTEAFF; cdr3_nt: TGTGCCAGTAGTTACAGGGGGATCCACACTGAAGCTTTCTTT
v_call: TRBV7-9; d_call: .; clone_size: many; j_call: TRBJ1-2; cdr3_length: 16; cdr3_aa: CASSQSGEGVGFGYTF; cdr3_nt: TGTGCCAGCAGCCAATCCGGAGAGGGAGTGGGGTTTGGCTACACCTTC
v_call: TRBV12-3/TRBV12-4; d_call: TRBD1; clone_size: few; j_call: TRBJ1-2; cdr3_length: 16; cdr3_aa: CASSLAARGPNYGYTF; cdr3_nt: TGTGCCAGCAGTTTAGCCGCCAGGGGGCCTAACTATGGCTACACCTTC
v_call: TRBV7-6; d_call: .; clone_size: .; j_call: TRBJ2-3; cdr3_length: 16; cdr3_aa: CASSSGHGRPADTQYF; cdr3_nt: TGTGCCAGCAGCTCCGGGCATGGTAGACCAGCAGATACGCAGTATTTT
v_call: TRBV7-2; d_call: .; clone_size: many; j_call: TRBJ2-7; cdr3_length: 17; cdr3_aa: CASSLEGGTPSSYEQYF; cdr3_nt: TGTGCCAGCAGCTTAGAGGGGGGCACGCCATCCTCCTACGAGCAGTACTTC
v_call: TRBV7-9; d_call: TRBD2; clone_size: many; j_call: TRBJ2-6; cdr3_length: 14; cdr3_aa: CASSSGGRANVLTF; cdr3_nt: TGTGCCAGCAGCTCGGGGGGGAGGGCCAACGTCCTGACTTTC
v_call: TRBV20-1; d_call: .; clone_size: many; j_call: TRBJ1-1; cdr3_length: 12; cdr3_aa: CSARGSNTEAFF; cdr3_nt: TGCAGTGCTAGAGGGTCGAACACTGAAGCTTTCTTT
v_call: TRBV7-3; d_call: .; clone_size: many; j_call: TRBJ2-5; cdr3_length: 15; cdr3_aa: CASSPRGMHQETQYF; cdr3_nt: TGTGCCAGCAGCCCCCGTGGAATGCACCAAGAGACCCAGTACTTC
v_call: TRBV27; d_call: .; clone_size: .; j_call: TRBJ2-3; cdr3_length: 12; cdr3_aa: CASSNIADTQYF; cdr3_nt: TGTGCCAGCAGTAATATCGCAGATACGCAGTATTTT
v_call: TRBV7-8; d_call: TRBD2; clone_size: many; j_call: TRBJ2-1; cdr3_length: 13; cdr3_aa: CASRLAGGNEQFF; cdr3_nt: TGTGCCAGCAGACTAGCGGGAGGGAATGAGCAGTTCTTC
v_call: TRBV19; d_call: TRBD1; clone_size: .; j_call: TRBJ2-7; cdr3_length: 12; cdr3_aa: CACGTGDDEQYF; cdr3_nt: TGTGCCTGCGGGACAGGGGACGACGAGCAGTACTTC
v_call: TRBV12-3/TRBV12-4; d_call: .; clone_size: .; j_call: TRBJ1-1; cdr3_length: 12; cdr3_aa: CASSLLRAEAFF; cdr3_nt: TGTGCCAGCAGTTTACTTAGGGCTGAAGCTTTCTTT
v_call: TRBV7-9; d_call: TRBD2; clone_size: .; j_call: TRBJ2-3; cdr3_length: 15; cdr3_aa: CASSHPSGVVDTQYF; cdr3_nt: TGTGCCAGCAGTCATCCTAGCGGGGTGGTAGATACGCAGTATTTT
v_call: TRBV6-1; d_call: TRBD2; clone_size: many; j_call: TRBJ2-7; cdr3_length: 15; cdr3_aa: CASSEDLAGIYEQYF; cdr3_nt: TGTGCCAGCAGTGAAGATCTAGCGGGGATCTACGAGCAGTACTTC
v_call: TRBV3-1; d_call: TRBD1; clone_size: .; j_call: TRBJ1-1; cdr3_length: 16; cdr3_aa: CASSLDRGRRNTEAFF; cdr3_nt: TGTGCAAGCAGCCTCGACAGGGGGCGCCGGAACACTGAAGCTTTCTTT
v_call: TRBV7-8; d_call: .; clone_size: many; j_call: TRBJ1-5; cdr3_length: 13; cdr3_aa: CASSSREVQPQHF; cdr3_nt: TGTGCCAGCAGCTCCAGGGAGGTTCAGCCCCAGCATTTT
v_call: TRBV27; d_call: .; clone_size: few; j_call: TRBJ1-4; cdr3_length: 16; cdr3_aa: CASSLMQGPANEKLFF; cdr3_nt: TGTGCCAGCAGTTTAATGCAGGGGCCGGCAAATGAAAAACTGTTTTTT
v_call: TRBV4-1; d_call: .; clone_size: few; j_call: TRBJ1-2; cdr3_length: 14; cdr3_aa: CASSQGKGRGGYTF; cdr3_nt: TGCGCCAGCAGCCAAGGGAAAGGGCGAGGTGGCTACACCTTC
v_call: TRBV2; d_call: TRBD2; clone_size: few; j_call: TRBJ2-2; cdr3_length: 19; cdr3_aa: CASSDWTSGRTPYTGELFF; cdr3_nt: TGTGCCAGCAGTGATTGGACTAGCGGGAGGACACCCTACACCGGGGAGCTGTTTTTT
v_call: TRBV6-5; d_call: TRBD1; clone_size: .; j_call: TRBJ1-1; cdr3_length: 18; cdr3_aa: CASIPLRAAGQGRTEAFF; cdr3_nt: TGTGCCAGCATTCCCCTTCGGGCAGCCGGACAGGGGCGGACTGAAGCTTTCTTT
v_call: TRBV7-8; d_call: .; clone_size: many; j_call: TRBJ2-1; cdr3_length: 19; cdr3_aa: CASSFPGANRGGSSEEQFF; cdr3_nt: TGTGCCAGCAGCTTTCCAGGGGCCAACCGGGGCGGGAGTTCTGAGGAGCAGTTCTTC
v_call: TRBV7-9; d_call: TRBD1; clone_size: .; j_call: TRBJ2-1; cdr3_length: 14; cdr3_aa: CAILRGQGRNEQFF; cdr3_nt: TGTGCCATTCTCAGGGGACAGGGTCGAAATGAGCAGTTCTTC
v_call: TRBV7-8; d_call: .; clone_size: many; j_call: TRBJ2-4; cdr3_length: 12; cdr3_aa: CASRGTKNIQYF; cdr3_nt: TGTGCCAGCAGGGGGACCAAAAACATTCAGTACTTC
v_call: TRBV4-1; d_call: .; clone_size: few; j_call: TRBJ1-1; cdr3_length: 15; cdr3_aa: CASSQEKGIDTEAFF; cdr3_nt: TGCGCCAGCAGCCAAGAAAAAGGGATCGACACTGAAGCTTTCTTT
v_call: TRBV27; d_call: .; clone_size: many; j_call: TRBJ2-2; cdr3_length: 14; cdr3_aa: CASSSSLGTGELFF; cdr3_nt: TGTGCCAGCAGTTCCTCCTTAGGCACCGGGGAGCTGTTTTTT
v_call: TRBV27; d_call: .; clone_size: .; j_call: TRBJ1-2; cdr3_length: 16; cdr3_aa: CASSSDYREGRYGYTF; cdr3_nt: TGTGCCAGCAGTTCCGATTACAGGGAAGGAAGATATGGCTACACCTTC
v_call: TRBV7-8; d_call: TRBD1; clone_size: many; j_call: TRBJ1-1; cdr3_length: 17; cdr3_aa: CASSPRQGILANTEAFF; cdr3_nt: TGTGCCAGCAGCCCGCGACAGGGGATATTGGCGAACACTGAAGCTTTCTTT
v_call: TRBV4-1; d_call: TRBD1; clone_size: many; j_call: TRBJ2-7; cdr3_length: 16; cdr3_aa: CASSLRTGGSSYEQYF; cdr3_nt: TGCGCCAGCAGCCTTCGGACAGGGGGGAGCTCCTACGAGCAGTACTTC
v_call: TRBV29-1; d_call: .; clone_size: .; j_call: TRBJ1-2; cdr3_length: 14; cdr3_aa: CSVAQNRDGYGYTF; cdr3_nt: TGCAGCGTAGCCCAGAATCGGGACGGTTATGGCTACACCTTC
v_call: TRBV7-9; d_call: .; clone_size: .; j_call: TRBJ2-2; cdr3_length: 15; cdr3_aa: CASGGGTPNTGELFF; cdr3_nt: TGTGCCAGCGGAGGGGGGACACCGAACACCGGGGAGCTGTTTTTT
v_call: TRBV5-1; d_call: TRBD1; clone_size: .; j_call: TRBJ2-5; cdr3_length: 18; cdr3_aa: CASSIRGQGPLDQETQYF; cdr3_nt: TGCGCCAGCAGCATCCGAGGACAGGGCCCCTTAGACCAAGAGACCCAGTACTTC
v_call: TRBV6-2/TRBV6-3; d_call: .; clone_size: many; j_call: TRBJ2-3; cdr3_length: 19; cdr3_aa: CASSYSRTRGAGSTDTQYF; cdr3_nt: TGTGCCAGCAGTTACTCGAGGACTAGGGGGGCGGGAAGCACAGATACGCAGTATTTT
v_call: TRBV20-1; d_call: TRBD2; clone_size: .; j_call: TRBJ2-3; cdr3_length: 18; cdr3_aa: CSARDVGLAGISTDTQYF; cdr3_nt: TGCAGTGCTAGAGATGTGGGACTAGCGGGGATAAGCACAGATACGCAGTATTTT